Listed below are T cell receptor beta chains from one sample, sequenced in a study of T-cell memory formation after mild COVID-19. TCRdb re-called the 5' RACE reads through MiXCR, storing one row per CDR3 protein. The table lists approximately 350,000 distinct CDR3 sequences, approximately 14% of them singletons. Sequencing was carried out using PBMCs or a T cell subset sorted from them (not recorded which). The receptors stem from a man younger than 35 who had mild COVID-19 (a few samples of this study predate the infection). Cell type and time point are not known. CDR3s include the opening cysteine and the closing phenylalanine or tryptophan. D genes are given only for firm matches. Part of the rows lack a size; the others show once, few, many or a class for expanded clones.

CDR3 protein | CDR3 DNA | V gene | CDR3 length | clone size | J gene | D gene
CASTFEGHPYEQYF | TGTGCCAGCACCTTCGAGGGACACCCATACGAGCAGTACTTC | TRBV7-9 | 14 | few | TRBJ2-7 | .
CSARDTGLSTEAFF | TGCAGTGCTAGAGATACGGGGTTGAGCACTGAAGCTTTCTTT | TRBV20-1 | 14 | many | TRBJ1-1 | .
CASGTGSMNTEAFF | TGTGCCAGCGGGACAGGGTCAATGAACACTGAAGCTTTCTTT | TRBV6-2/TRBV6-3 | 14 | . | TRBJ1-1 | TRBD1
CSVSRQGRDTEAFF | TGCAGCGTTTCGCGACAGGGGAGGGACACTGAAGCTTTCTTT | TRBV29-1 | 14 | . | TRBJ1-1 | TRBD1
CASVVFRGADTQYF | TGTGCCAGCGTGGTATTTAGAGGGGCAGATACGCAGTATTTT | TRBV6-1 | 14 | . | TRBJ2-3 | .
CASNPGQTSTDTQYF | TGTGCCAGCAACCCGGGACAGACTAGCACAGATACGCAGTATTTT | TRBV12-3/TRBV12-4 | 15 | few | TRBJ2-3 | TRBD1
CASSPAAGGGGYNEQFF | TGTGCCAGCAGCCCAGCCGCCGGTGGGGGGGGTTACAATGAGCAGTTCTTC | TRBV11-3 | 17 | . | TRBJ2-1 | TRBD2
CASSPTSGGAGEQYF | TGCGCCAGCAGCCCGACTAGCGGGGGGGCCGGTGAGCAGTACTTC | TRBV4-3 | 15 | few | TRBJ2-7 | TRBD2
CASILGNFPMNTEAFF | TGTGCCAGCATCCTGGGGAACTTCCCGATGAACACTGAAGCTTTCTTT | TRBV6-2/TRBV6-3 | 16 | . | TRBJ1-1 | .
CATSDLGTQETQYF | TGTGCCACCAGTGATTTAGGGACCCAAGAGACCCAGTACTTC | TRBV24-1 | 14 | many | TRBJ2-5 | .
CSASMRQGQETQYF | TGCAGTGCTTCAATGAGACAGGGGCAAGAGACCCAGTACTTC | TRBV20-1 | 14 | few | TRBJ2-5 | TRBD1
CASRRGRLANTGELFF | TGTGCCAGCCGAAGGGGAAGACTAGCGAACACCGGGGAGCTGTTTTTT | TRBV12-3/TRBV12-4 | 16 | many | TRBJ2-2 | .
CASGSGANYGYTF | TGCGCCAGCGGTTCAGGGGCTAACTATGGCTACACCTTC | TRBV5-1 | 13 | few | TRBJ1-2 | .
CASNRDPYEQYF | TGTGCCAGCAATCGGGACCCCTACGAGCAGTACTTC | TRBV2 | 12 | once | TRBJ2-7 | .
CASTTRDRRIYGYTF | TGTGCCAGCACCACTAGGGACAGAAGAATCTATGGCTACACCTTC | TRBV6-6 | 15 | few | TRBJ1-2 | TRBD1
CASVSTDTSGANVLTF | TGTGCCAGCGTCTCGACAGATACCTCTGGGGCCAACGTCCTGACTTTC | TRBV12-3/TRBV12-4 | 16 | few | TRBJ2-6 | .
CASSGGDTPRDGYTF | TGTGCCAGCAGCGGTGGGGACACACCTAGGGATGGCTACACCTTC | TRBV7-2 | 15 | . | TRBJ1-2 | .
CASSYSQSTDTQYF | TGTGCCAGCAGTTACTCCCAGAGCACAGATACGCAGTATTTT | TRBV6-2/TRBV6-3 | 14 | . | TRBJ2-3 | .
CASSLAGGLGTEAFF | TGTGCCAGCAGCTTAGCGGGGGGCTTGGGCACTGAAGCTTTCTTT | TRBV7-2 | 15 | . | TRBJ1-1 | .
CASGLRAGGREQFF | TGTGCCAGCGGGTTGCGGGCCGGCGGGCGTGAGCAGTTCTTC | TRBV6-5 | 14 | few | TRBJ2-1 | .
CASSSLQQDRNQPQHF | TGTGCCAGCAGTTCCCTCCAGCAGGACCGCAATCAGCCCCAGCATTTT | TRBV27 | 16 | . | TRBJ1-5 | .
CASSFFGTSGGDTGELFF | TGCGCCAGCAGCTTTTTCGGGACTAGCGGGGGAGACACCGGGGAGCTGTTTTTT | TRBV5-1 | 18 | . | TRBJ2-2 | TRBD2
CASTRFTSYEQYF | TGTGCCAGCACAAGATTCACTTCCTACGAGCAGTACTTC | TRBV6-6 | 13 | . | TRBJ2-7 | .
CASSSRGVYTEAFF | TGTGCCAGCAGTTCTCGGGGGGTCTACACTGAAGCTTTCTTT | TRBV12-3/TRBV12-4 | 14 | . | TRBJ1-1 | .
CASSFFRGMNTEAFF | TGTGCCAGCAGCTTTTTCCGGGGGATGAACACTGAAGCTTTCTTT | TRBV13 | 15 | . | TRBJ1-1 | .
CASSTTPPRPLAGKTDTQYF | TGTGCCAGCAGCACAACACCCCCTCGCCCACTAGCGGGGAAAACAGATACGCAGTATTTT | TRBV7-2 | 20 | . | TRBJ2-3 | TRBD2
CAIRSGGLSDTQYF | TGTGCCATCCGTAGCGGGGGCTTATCAGATACGCAGTATTTT | TRBV27 | 14 | . | TRBJ2-3 | TRBD2
CASDGLAVYNEQFF | TGTGCCAGCGACGGACTAGCGGTATACAATGAGCAGTTCTTC | TRBV7-9 | 14 | . | TRBJ2-1 | TRBD2
CASSFGTGLDSPLHF | TGTGCCAGCAGTTTTGGGACAGGGCTGGATTCACCCCTCCACTTT | TRBV12-3/TRBV12-4 | 15 | many | TRBJ1-6 | TRBD1
CASRNWVEAEAFF | TGTGCCAGCAGAAACTGGGTGGAGGCTGAAGCTTTCTTT | TRBV6-2/TRBV6-3 | 13 | . | TRBJ1-1 | .
CSASGVKAAIYGYTF | TGCAGTGCTAGTGGTGTCAAAGCGGCGATTTATGGCTACACCTTC | TRBV20-1 | 15 | few | TRBJ1-2 | .
CASPGGGRMNTEAFF | TGTGCCAGCCCCGGGGGGGGGCGAATGAACACTGAAGCTTTCTTT | TRBV5-5 | 15 | few | TRBJ1-1 | .
CASLRYNEQFF | TGTGCCAGCTTGAGGTACAATGAGCAGTTCTTC | TRBV6-2/TRBV6-3 | 11 | . | TRBJ2-1 | .
CASSQDNGGYTDTQYF | TGCGCCAGCAGCCAAGATAACGGGGGGTACACAGATACGCAGTATTTT | TRBV4-3 | 16 | few | TRBJ2-3 | TRBD2
CASSLDRATNEKLFF | TGTGCCAGCAGCTTGGACAGAGCAACTAATGAAAAACTGTTTTTT | TRBV7-3 | 15 | . | TRBJ1-4 | .
CASSLSPGGGRYTF | TGCGCCAGCAGCTTGTCCCCAGGGGGCGGTCGCTACACCTTC | TRBV5-1 | 14 | many | TRBJ1-2 | TRBD1
CASSPPSPGTAYEQYF | TGTGCCAGCAGCCCACCCTCCCCAGGAACCGCCTACGAGCAGTACTTC | TRBV3-1 | 16 | few | TRBJ2-7 | .